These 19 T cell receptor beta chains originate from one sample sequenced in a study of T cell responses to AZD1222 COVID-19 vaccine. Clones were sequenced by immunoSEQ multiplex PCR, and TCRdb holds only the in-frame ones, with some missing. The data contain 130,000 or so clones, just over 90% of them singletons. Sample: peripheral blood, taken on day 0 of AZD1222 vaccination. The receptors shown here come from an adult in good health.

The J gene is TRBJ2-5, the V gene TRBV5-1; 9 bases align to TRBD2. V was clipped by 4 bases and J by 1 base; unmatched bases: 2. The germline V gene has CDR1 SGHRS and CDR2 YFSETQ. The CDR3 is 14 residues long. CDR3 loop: CASSAGGVQETQYF. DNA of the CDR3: TGCGCCAGCAGCGCGGGGGGGGTCCAAGAGACCCAGTACTTC. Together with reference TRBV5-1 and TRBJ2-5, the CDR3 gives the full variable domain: KAGVTQTPRYLIKTRGQQVTLSCSPISGHRSVSWYQQTPGQGLQFLFEYFSETQRNKGNFPGRFSGRQFSNSRSEMNVSTLELGDSALYLCASSAGGVQETQYFGPGTRLLVL.

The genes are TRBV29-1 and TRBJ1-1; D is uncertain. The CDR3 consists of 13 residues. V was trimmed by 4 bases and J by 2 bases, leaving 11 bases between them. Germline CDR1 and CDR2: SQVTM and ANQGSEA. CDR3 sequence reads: CSVAFGGNTEAFF. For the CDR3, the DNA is TGCAGCGTTGCCTTTGGCGGCAACACTGAAGCTTTCTTT.

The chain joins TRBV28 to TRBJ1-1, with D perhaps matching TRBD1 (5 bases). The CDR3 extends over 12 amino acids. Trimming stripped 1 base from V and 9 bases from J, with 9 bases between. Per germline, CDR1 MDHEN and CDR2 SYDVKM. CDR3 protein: CASSLSWGKAFF. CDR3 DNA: TGTGCCAGCAGTTTATCATGGGGCAAAGCTTTCTTT.

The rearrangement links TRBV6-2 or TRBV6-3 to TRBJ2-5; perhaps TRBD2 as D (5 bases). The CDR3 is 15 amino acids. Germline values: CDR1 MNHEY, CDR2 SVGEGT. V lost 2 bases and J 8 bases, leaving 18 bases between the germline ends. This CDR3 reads CASSYEPPGKRTQYF. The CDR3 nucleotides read TGTGCCAGCAGTTACGAGCCTCCCGGGAAGAGAACCCAGTACTTC.

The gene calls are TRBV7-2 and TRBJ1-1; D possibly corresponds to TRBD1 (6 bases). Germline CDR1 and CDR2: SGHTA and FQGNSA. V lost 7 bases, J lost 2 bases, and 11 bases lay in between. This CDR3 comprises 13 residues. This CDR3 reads CASNWGTNTEAFF. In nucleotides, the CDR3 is TGTGCCAGCAATTGGGGGACAAACACTGAAGCTTTCTTT.

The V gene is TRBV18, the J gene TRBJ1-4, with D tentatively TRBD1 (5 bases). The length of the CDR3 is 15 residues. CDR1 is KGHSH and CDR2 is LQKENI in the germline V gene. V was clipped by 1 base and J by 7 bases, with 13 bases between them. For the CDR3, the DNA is TGTGCCAGCTCACCACGGGAAAGCGGGGGTGAAAAACTGTTTTTT. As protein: CASSPRESGGEKLFF. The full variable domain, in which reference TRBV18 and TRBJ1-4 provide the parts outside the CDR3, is NAGVMQNPRHLVRRRGQEARLRCSPMKGHSHVYWYRQLPEEGLKFMVYLQKENIIDESGMPKERFSAEFPKEGPSILRIQQVVRGDSAAYFCASSPRESGGEKLFFGSGTQLSVL.

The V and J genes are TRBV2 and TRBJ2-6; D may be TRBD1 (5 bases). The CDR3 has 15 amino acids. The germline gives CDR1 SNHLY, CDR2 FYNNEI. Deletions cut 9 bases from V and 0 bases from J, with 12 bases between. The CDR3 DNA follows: TGTGCCAGTAGACAGATTCTCTCTGGGGCCAACGTCCTGACTTTC. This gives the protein CASRQILSGANVLTF.

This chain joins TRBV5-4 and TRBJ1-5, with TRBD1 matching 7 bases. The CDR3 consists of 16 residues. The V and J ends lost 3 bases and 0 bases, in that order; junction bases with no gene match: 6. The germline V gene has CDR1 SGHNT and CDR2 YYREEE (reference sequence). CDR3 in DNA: TGTGCCAGCAGCTCAGGGGGAATGGCTAGCAATCAGCCCCAGCATTTT. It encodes CASSSGGMASNQPQHF.

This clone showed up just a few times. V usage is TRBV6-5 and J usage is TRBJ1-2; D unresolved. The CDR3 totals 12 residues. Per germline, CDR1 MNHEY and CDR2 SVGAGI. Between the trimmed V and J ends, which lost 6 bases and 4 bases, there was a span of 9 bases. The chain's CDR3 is CASSSQLYGYTF. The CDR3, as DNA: TGTGCCAGCAGCAGCCAACTCTATGGCTACACCTTC.

The CDR3 DNA is TGTGCCAGCAGCGTAGTAGACTCAGGGCCCTATGGCTACACCTTC. This sequence encodes CASSVVDSGPYGYTF. The chain couples TRBV9 to TRBJ1-2; D perhaps matches TRBD1 (5 bases). Germline V gene lookup returns CDR1 SGDLS and CDR2 YYNGEE. The CDR3 is 15 amino acids. With 0 bases removed from V and 4 bases from J, the gap between germline ends came to 13 bases. The complete variable domain, with remaining parts taken from reference TRBV9 and TRBJ1-2, reads DSGVTQTPKHLITATGQRVTLRCSPRSGDLSVYWYQQSLDQGLQFLIQYYNGEERAKGNILERFSAQQFPDLHSELNLSSLELGDSALYFCASSVVDSGPYGYTFGSGTRLTVV.

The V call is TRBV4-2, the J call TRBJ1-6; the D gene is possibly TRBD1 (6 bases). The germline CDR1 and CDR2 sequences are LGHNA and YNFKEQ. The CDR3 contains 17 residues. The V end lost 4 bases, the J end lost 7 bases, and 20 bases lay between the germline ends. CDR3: CASSLLGGAVKNSPLHF. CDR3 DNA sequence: TGTGCCAGCAGCCTCCTTGGGGGGGCTGTGAAAAATTCACCCCTCCACTTT.

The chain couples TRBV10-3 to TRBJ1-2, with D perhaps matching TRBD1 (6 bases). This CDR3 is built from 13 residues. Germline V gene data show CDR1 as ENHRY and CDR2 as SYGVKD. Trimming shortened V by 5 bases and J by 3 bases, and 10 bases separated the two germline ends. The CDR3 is CAISPGHDYGYTF. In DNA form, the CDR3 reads TGTGCCATCAGTCCGGGACACGACTATGGCTACACCTTC.

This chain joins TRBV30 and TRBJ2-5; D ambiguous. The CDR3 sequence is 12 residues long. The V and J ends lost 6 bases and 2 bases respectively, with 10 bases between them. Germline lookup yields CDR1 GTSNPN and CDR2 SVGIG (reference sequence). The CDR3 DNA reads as TGTGCCTGTACCATTACACAAGAGACCCAGTACTTC. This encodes CACTITQETQYF.

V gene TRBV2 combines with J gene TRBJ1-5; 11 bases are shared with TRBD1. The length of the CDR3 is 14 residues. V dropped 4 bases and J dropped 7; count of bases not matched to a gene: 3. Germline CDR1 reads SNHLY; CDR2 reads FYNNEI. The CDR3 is CASSGTGGQQPQHF. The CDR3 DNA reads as TGTGCCAGCAGTGGGACAGGGGGCCAGCAGCCCCAGCATTTT. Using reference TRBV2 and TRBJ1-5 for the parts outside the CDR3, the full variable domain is EPEVTQTPSHQVTQMGQEVILRCVPISNHLYFYWYRQILGQKVEFLVSFYNNEISEKSEIFDDQFSVERPDGSNFTLKIRSTKLEDSAMYFCASSGTGGQQPQHFGDGTRLSIL.

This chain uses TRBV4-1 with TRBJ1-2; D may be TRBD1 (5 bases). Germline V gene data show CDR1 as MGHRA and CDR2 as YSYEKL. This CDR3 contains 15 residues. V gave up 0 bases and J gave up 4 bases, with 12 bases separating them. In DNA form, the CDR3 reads TGCGCCAGCAGCCAAGAAGGTAGGGGACCCTATGGCTACACCTTC. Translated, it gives CASSQEGRGPYGYTF.

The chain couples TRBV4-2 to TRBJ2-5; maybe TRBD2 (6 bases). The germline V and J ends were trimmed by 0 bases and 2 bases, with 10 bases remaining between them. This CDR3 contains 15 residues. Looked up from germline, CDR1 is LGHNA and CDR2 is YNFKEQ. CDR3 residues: CASSQDGGAQETQYF. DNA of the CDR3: TGTGCCAGCAGCCAAGATGGAGGGGCTCAAGAGACCCAGTACTTC.

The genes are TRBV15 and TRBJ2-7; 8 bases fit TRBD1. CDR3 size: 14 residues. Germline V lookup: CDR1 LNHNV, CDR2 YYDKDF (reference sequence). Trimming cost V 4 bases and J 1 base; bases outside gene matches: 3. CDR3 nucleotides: TGTGCCACCAGCATCGACAGGGGATCCTACGAGCAGTACTTC. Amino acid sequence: CATSIDRGSYEQYF.

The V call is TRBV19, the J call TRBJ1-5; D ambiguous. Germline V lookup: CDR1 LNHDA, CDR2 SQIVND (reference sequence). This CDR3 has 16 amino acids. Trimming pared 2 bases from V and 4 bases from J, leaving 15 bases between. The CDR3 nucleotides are TGTGCCAGTAGTATAATTGGAGGGTTCGGAAATCAGCCCCAGCATTTT. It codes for CASSIIGGFGNQPQHF.

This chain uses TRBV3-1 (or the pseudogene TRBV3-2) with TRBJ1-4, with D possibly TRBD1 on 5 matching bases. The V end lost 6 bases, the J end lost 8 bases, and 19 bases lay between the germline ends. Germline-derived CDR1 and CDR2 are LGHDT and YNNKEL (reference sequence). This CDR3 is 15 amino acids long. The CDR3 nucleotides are TGTGCCAGCAGTTCATACGGGACGGTTGAGGAAAAACTGTTTTTT. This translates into CASSSYGTVEEKLFF.